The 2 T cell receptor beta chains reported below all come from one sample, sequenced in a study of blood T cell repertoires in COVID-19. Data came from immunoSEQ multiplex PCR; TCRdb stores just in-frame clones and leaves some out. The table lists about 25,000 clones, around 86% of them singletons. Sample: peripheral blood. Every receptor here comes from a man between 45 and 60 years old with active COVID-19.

The CDR3 region has the DNA TGCGCCAGCAGCCATCCCAGACAGGGGCGGAATAATTCACCCCTCCACTTT. Translated, it gives CASSHPRQGRNNSPLHF. The V and J genes are TRBV4-1 and TRBJ1-6; 8 bases are shared with TRBD1. V lost 3 bases, J lost 5 bases, and 9 bases stayed unmatched. The germline V gene encodes CDR1 MGHRA and CDR2 YSYEKL. The CDR3 spans 17 residues.

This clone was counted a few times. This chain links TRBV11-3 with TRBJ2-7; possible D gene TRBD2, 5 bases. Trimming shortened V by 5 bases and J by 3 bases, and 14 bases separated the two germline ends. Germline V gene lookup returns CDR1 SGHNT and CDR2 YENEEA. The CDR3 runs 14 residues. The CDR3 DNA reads TGTGCCAGCAGCCCCAAGGGTAGCGTCTACGAGCAGTACGTC. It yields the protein CASSPKGSVYEQYV.